The T cell receptor beta chain under discussion was sequenced for a study of blood T cell repertoires in COVID-19. Turning to the study itself: Samples came from the United States, Italy and Spain, spanning acute and convalescent COVID-19.

The data were produced by immunoSEQ multiplex PCR, yet TCRdb's version contains in-frame clones alone and is incomplete. The table shows about 80,000 clones, with roughly 80% occurring only once. The specimen was peripheral blood. The sequence was collected from a woman in her seventies with acute or convalescent COVID-19.

This chain's CDR3 is CASSADRGYGYTF. CDR3 nucleotide sequence: TGTGCCAGCAGCGCCGACAGGGGATATGGCTACACCTTC. J is TRBJ1-2 and V is TRBV6-5; 8 bases line up with TRBD1. The germline gives CDR1 MNHEY, CDR2 SVGAGI. Germline trimming cut 6 bases from V and 5 bases from J; bases unmatched to any gene: 5. The CDR3 sequence is 13 residues long.